This T cell receptor (beta chain) was found in a study of beta chain features in type 1 diabetes. Broader study findings: Fewer junction insertions and more nucleotide deletions appeared in type 1 diabetes patients. Type 1 diabetes patients showed a moderate but significant shortening of TCRB CDR3s in all four CD4+ subsets. Within the patient group, naive, central memory and Treg TCRB repertoires appeared more similar to each other than within healthy donors.

With regard to this clone: The antigen is unknown.

Per the germline V gene, CDR1 is SGDLS and CDR2 is YYNGEE. V trimming: 0 bases; J trimming: 1 base; junction bases outside the gene matches: 1. CDR3 length: 16 amino acids. Every isolated RNA sample was fully reverse transcribed, so sequencing captured expressed TCRB transcripts. Profiled with immunoSEQ multiplex PCR; TCRdb holds only in-frame clones, not every one. Among 150,000 or so clones listed, approximately 10% were seen once. The chain couples TRBV9 to TRBJ1-1; TRBD1 matches 12 bases. The TCR sequence derives from a young man in good health. Sequencing was done on a sample of central memory CD4+ T cells from blood. The CDR3 reads CASSVVGQGANTEAFF. The CDR3 coding sequence is TGTGCCAGCAGCGTAGTGGGACAGGGGGCGAACACTGAAGCTTTCTTT.